Given below is one T cell receptor beta chain in context. The target antigen is unknown. This specimen comes from a study of OX40 agonist ivuxolimab in advanced cancers. Overall study: With a range of roughly 20 to 80, age averaged approximately 64 years, and 65% to 90% were male. Prior therapy, whether anti-PD-1, anti-PD-L1 or anti-CTLA-4, was allowed, and roughly 40% had some.

CDR1 is SGHTA and CDR2 is FQGTGA in the germline V gene. The ends lost 1 base at V and 0 bases at J; junction bases unmatched: 2. The CDR3 extends over 17 amino acids. Findings and limits, study-wide: Certain nonresponding patients likewise had low normalized T-cell clonal expansion.

Sequenced by immunoSEQ multiplex PCR; TCRdb stores in-frame clones only, minus some. The sample yields around 83,000 clones, about 90% seen once. The receptor's source is an adult with an advanced solid tumor such as melanoma, head and neck, liver or kidney cancer. The sample consisted of CD4+ or CD8+ T cells sorted from blood, taken in a trial of the OX40 agonist ivuxolimab. The V call is TRBV7-3, the J call TRBJ2-7, with 14 bases identical to TRBD2. The CDR3 region has the DNA TGTGCCAGCAGCTTAAACGGACTAGCGGGAGGCTCCTACGAGCAGTACTTC. It specifies CASSLNGLAGGSYEQYF.